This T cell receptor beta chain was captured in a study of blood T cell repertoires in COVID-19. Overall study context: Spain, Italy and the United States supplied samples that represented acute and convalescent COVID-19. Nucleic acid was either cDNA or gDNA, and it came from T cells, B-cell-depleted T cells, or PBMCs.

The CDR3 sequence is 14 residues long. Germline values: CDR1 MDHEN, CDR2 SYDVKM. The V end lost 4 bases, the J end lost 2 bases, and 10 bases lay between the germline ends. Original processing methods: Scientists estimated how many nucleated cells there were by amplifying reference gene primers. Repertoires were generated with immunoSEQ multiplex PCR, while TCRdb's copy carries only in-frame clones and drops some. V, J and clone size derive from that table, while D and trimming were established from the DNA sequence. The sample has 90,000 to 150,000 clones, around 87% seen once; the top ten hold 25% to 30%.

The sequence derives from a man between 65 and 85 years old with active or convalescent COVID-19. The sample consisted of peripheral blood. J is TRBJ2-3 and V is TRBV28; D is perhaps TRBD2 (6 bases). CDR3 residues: CASSSGGNTDTQYF. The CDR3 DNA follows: TGTGCCAGCAGTTCAGGCGGGAACACAGATACGCAGTATTTT.